This is a list of T cell receptor beta chains from one sample in a study of blood T cells in healthy people across ages. TCRdb re-derived calls from the 5' RACE reads in MiXCR, one entry per CDR3 protein. The profile shows approximately 730,000 distinct CDR3 sequences, 53% of them singletons. Sequencing was done on a sample of blood. The source is a man older than 75 in good health. The CDR3 runs from the conserved cysteine through the conserved F or W. The order of the fields is V gene, D gene, CDR3 protein. The D gene is left open where the match is weak.

>TRBV9|.
CASSPTHNLYEQYF
>TRBV7-2|.
CASSSLLGGETQYF
>TRBV10-2|TRBD2
CASSGSKREGTYEQYF
>TRBV28|.
CASSLEIAGTLHNEQFF
>TRBV28|TRBD2
CASSALASGSDQYF
>TRBV6-2/TRBV6-3|TRBD1
CASRRPGQVLPTNEKLFF
>TRBV6-5|TRBD2
CASSAGLAAKQYF
>TRBV7-9|TRBD2
CASSLRREGGAADTQYF
>TRBV6-6|.
CASSYSTAGTLYGYTF
>TRBV2|.
CASSLRAGYSPLHF
>TRBV28|.
CATGEGWYEQYF
>TRBV5-1|.
CASSLTHSGANVLTF
>TRBV12-3/TRBV12-4|TRBD1
CASSGTAADGYTF
>TRBV28|TRBD2
CASSSNSGRPYEQYF
>TRBV20-1|.
CSARESPGGLNEQYF
>TRBV21-1|.
CASSKRGNETNQETQYF
>TRBV7-2|TRBD2
CASSLAGTSSYEQYF
>TRBV5-1|TRBD1
CASSLATGNGEQYF
>TRBV6-6|TRBD2
CASNLERERTDTQYF
>TRBV27|.
CASSLLMTGGQPYTQYF
>TRBV27|.
CASSSLNRDKDYEQYF
>TRBV20-1|TRBD2
CSAALTSGGYEQYF
>TRBV20-1|TRBD2
CSAKQTSDYEQYF
>TRBV27|TRBD1
CASSLRDRGYNEQFF
>TRBV28|TRBD1
CASSFHGTGSHNEQFF
>TRBV29-1|.
CSVVVPAKNIQYF
>TRBV20-1|TRBD2
CSATSIRASGRTNQETQYF
>TRBV7-8|.
CASSFTSFSGANVLTF
>TRBV28|.
CASPPAVTSSYEQYF
>TRBV10-1|.
CASSEPVAYNEQYF
>TRBV16|.
CASSPLGGRLRDTDTQYF
>TRBV28|.
CASSLDSAPYGYTF
>TRBV25-1|TRBD1
CASSPWTGGLGEQYF
>TRBV9|TRBD2
CASSVASGSTGELFF
>TRBV24-1|.
CATKDGVLDTQYF
>TRBV29-1|TRBD2
CSVEGGTSPYF
>TRBV3-1|.
CASSYAGGLYEQYF
>TRBV7-9|.
CASSGTYEQFF
>TRBV20-1|TRBD1
CSAPQGGQSQPQHF
>TRBV5-1|TRBD2
CASSLKTSGFEQYF
>TRBV29-1|TRBD1
CSDERDRAANYGYTF
>TRBV20-1|.
CSATQLAGYQETQYF
>TRBV27|TRBD1
CASSRRQGPQHEQYF
>TRBV12-5|TRBD2
CASGFGREGEETQYF
>TRBV7-2|.
CASSLGSLSYEQYF
>TRBV20-1|TRBD2
CTVREGVSSKNIQYF
>TRBV2|TRBD1
CASRGEQTGNYGYTF